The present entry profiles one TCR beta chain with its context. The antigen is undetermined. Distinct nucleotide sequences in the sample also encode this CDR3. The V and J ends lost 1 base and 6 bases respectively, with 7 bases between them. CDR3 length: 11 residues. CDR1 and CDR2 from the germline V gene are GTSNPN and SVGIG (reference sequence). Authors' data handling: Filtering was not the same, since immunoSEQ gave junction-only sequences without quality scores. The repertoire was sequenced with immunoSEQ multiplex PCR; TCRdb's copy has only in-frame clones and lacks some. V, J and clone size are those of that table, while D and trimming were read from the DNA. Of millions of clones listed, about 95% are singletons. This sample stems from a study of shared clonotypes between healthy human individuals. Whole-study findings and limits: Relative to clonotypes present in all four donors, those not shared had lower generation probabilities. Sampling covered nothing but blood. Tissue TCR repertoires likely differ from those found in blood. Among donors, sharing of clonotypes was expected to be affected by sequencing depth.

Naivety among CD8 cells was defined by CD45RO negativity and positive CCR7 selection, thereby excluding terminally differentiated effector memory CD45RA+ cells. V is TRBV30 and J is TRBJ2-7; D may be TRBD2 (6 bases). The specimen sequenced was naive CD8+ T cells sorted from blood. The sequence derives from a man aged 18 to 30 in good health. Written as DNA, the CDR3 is TGTGCCTGGAGTGGGGGGGTCGAGCAGTACTTC. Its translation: CAWSGGVEQYF. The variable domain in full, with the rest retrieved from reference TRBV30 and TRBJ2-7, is SQTIHQWPATLVQPVGSPLSLECTVEGTSNPNLYWYRQAAGRGLQLLFYSVGIGQISSEVPQNLSASRPQDRQFILSSKKLLLSDSGFYLCAWSGGVEQYFGPGTRLTVT.